The T cell receptor (beta chain) described here comes from a study of CD8 T cells in ankylosing spondylitis (dated 2017 in TCRdb). Describing the broader study: To find TCR variants linked to disease, the study profiled T cell receptor beta repertoires in ankylosing spondylitis patients and healthy donors. The whole study cohort included 108 healthy donors and 25 ankylosing spondylitis patients. Samples of peripheral blood were taken, and for ankylosing spondylitis patients, synovial fluid was collected as well. Study-wide conclusions, independent of this receptor: Some motif variants had previously been reported in the synovial fluid and blood of reactive arthritis patients, which suggests shared mechanisms of disease initiation. Blood from ankylosing spondylitis patients appeared to be characterized by a TCR beta motif made up of several highly homologous amino acid variants. A CD8+ phenotype was shown by the disease-linked clones, which were found at relatively low frequencies in peripheral blood. The disease-linked clones were reported to be significantly enriched in matched synovial fluid samples from ankylosing spondylitis patients.

This clonotype was seen many times. The specificity of this receptor is unknown. Nothing much larger sits one base from this clone, and base qualities are not available. From the cysteine through the phenylalanine, the CDR3 covers 13 amino acids. The entry retains the CDR3 DNA only, 39 bases that are in frame from base 1. The junction carries 9 bases between V and J, which are trimmed by 0 bases and 6 bases respectively. Per the germline V gene, SGHRS is the CDR1 and YFSETQ is the CDR2. Sequencing used an Illumina HiSeq 2500. Quantitative 5'-RACE with molecular barcodes was the method used to prepare the TCR beta libraries. As for the original processing: To identify disease-linked TCR variants, a new computational method was used, one built on a probabilistic model of VDJ rearrangement. Clones were called with MiXCR by TCRdb after fastp trimmed the public reads at Q25, and only in-frame beta chains were retained. Every CDR3 protein is listed once, alongside the most common genes and DNA of its rows. These V and J calls are TCRdb output, not the study's own analysis. Across this sample there are 150,000 to 200,000 distinct CDR3 sequences, with under 15% seen only once. Of the sample, 9.5% to 12% falls within the top ten clones.

The sequence came from a female donor with ankylosing spondylitis or in good health (not recorded which). The rearranged chain carries TRBV5-1 and TRBJ1-2, with the D gene too uncertain to name. The source material was blood, either unsorted or a sorted T cell fraction (not recorded which). The CDR3 protein is CASSLGESHGYTF. The sequenced DNA is TGCGCCAGCAGCTTGGGGGAGTCTCATGGCTACACCTTC.